Below, 17 T cell receptor beta chains from the same sample are listed, as sequenced in a study of technical replicates of blood from a handful of donors. Data came from immunoSEQ multiplex PCR; TCRdb stores just in-frame clones and leaves some out. The sample consists of tens of thousands of clones, around 94% of them appearing once. Sequenced material: T cells isolated from PBMCs. Source of these receptors: a human donor in good health.

The rearrangement uses TRBV5-4 and TRBJ1-5; 7 nucleotides match TRBD1. V was clipped by 2 bases and J by 9 bases; unmatched bases: 5. The CDR3 has 13 residues. Germline CDR1 SGHNT, CDR2 YYREEE (reference sequence). The CDR3 region has the DNA TGTGCCAGCAGCTTAGACGACAGGGCGCCCCAGCATTTT. This sequence encodes CASSLDDRAPQHF.

The chain combines TRBV7-9 with TRBJ2-2; a possible D gene is TRBD2 (5 bases). Trimming shortened V by 5 bases and J by 1 base, and 11 bases separated the two germline ends. Per germline, CDR1 SEHNR and CDR2 FQNEAQ (reference sequence). The CDR3 totals 15 residues. Here the CDR3 DNA reads TGTGCCAGCAGCCCCCTAGGACTGAACACCGGGGAGCTGTTTTTT. Protein sequence: CASSPLGLNTGELFF.

V gene TRBV30 combines with J gene TRBJ1-1, with TRBD1 matching 7 bases. The CDR3 contains 15 residues. V lost 0 bases, J lost 10 bases, and 14 bases stayed unmatched. Per the germline V gene, CDR1 is GTSNPN and CDR2 is SVGIG (reference sequence). DNA for the CDR3: TGTGCCTGGAGTGTATTCGGACAGGCCCCTTGGGGAGCTTTCTTT. Its protein is CAWSVFGQAPWGAFF.

Worth noting for this clone: In the same sample, other DNA sequences code for this CDR3. The V call is TRBV4-1, the J call TRBJ2-7; TRBD1 agrees at 9 bases. The V and J ends lost 4 bases and 3 bases, in that order; junction bases with no gene match: 1. Germline values: CDR1 MGHRA, CDR2 YSYEKL. This CDR3 has 13 residues. The CDR3 DNA is TGCGCCAGCAGCCTGGGACAGGGCTACGAGCAGTACTTC. This gives the protein CASSLGQGYEQYF.

The chain uses TRBV7-9 and TRBJ1-2; D is possibly TRBD1 (6 bases). The germline gives CDR1 SEHNR, CDR2 FQNEAQ (reference sequence). V lost 4 bases to trimming and J lost 3 bases, with 12 bases between them. This CDR3 spans 14 amino acids. For the CDR3, the DNA is TGTGCCAGCAGCTCAGGACAGTTACACTATGGCTACACCTTC. Protein sequence: CASSSGQLHYGYTF.

The CDR3 DNA reads TGCGCCAGCAGAATAGCGGGCCCCTACAATGAGCAGTTCTTC. This codes for CASRIAGPYNEQFF. The chain recombines TRBV10-2 with TRBJ2-1; TRBD2 matches at 7 bases. Germline V gene lookup returns CDR1 WSHSY and CDR2 SAAADI. The CDR3 extends over 14 amino acids. With V trimmed by 6 bases and J by 2 bases, 4 bases remained unmatched.

The chain is built from TRBV27 and TRBJ2-3, with 7 bases identical to TRBD1. Germline-derived CDR1 and CDR2 are MNHEY and SMNVEV (reference sequence). The CDR3 extends over 16 amino acids. V was clipped by 7 bases and J by 8 bases; unmatched bases: 18. CDR3 DNA: TGTGCCAGCAAACCCCCACAGGGGACGCTATTAGGTACGCAGTATTTT. This gives the protein CASKPPQGTLLGTQYF.

V usage is TRBV10-3 and J usage is TRBJ1-4; D call uncertain. This CDR3 has 13 amino acids. Looked up from germline, CDR1 is ENHRY and CDR2 is SYGVKD. Trimming removed 3 bases from V and 8 bases from J, with 10 bases in between. As DNA, the CDR3 is TGTGCCATCAGTGACAGCCTGGAGGAAAAACTGTTTTTT. Its translation is CAISDSLEEKLFF.

This chain uses TRBV4-1 with TRBJ2-7, with TRBD2 as a possible D gene (6 bases). With 4 bases removed from V and 1 base from J, the gap between germline ends came to 8 bases. CDR3 length equals 13 residues. Germline V lookup: CDR1 MGHRA, CDR2 YSYEKL. The CDR3 spells CASSRGASYEQYF. The DNA of the CDR3 is TGCGCCAGCAGCCGCGGGGCTTCCTACGAGCAGTACTTC.

The CDR3: CATSRDGQGTGELFF. CDR3 coding DNA: TGTGCCACCAGCAGAGACGGCCAGGGCACCGGGGAGCTGTTTTTT. The chain is built from TRBV15 and TRBJ2-2; D is possibly TRBD1 (5 bases). V was pared by 0 bases and J by 4 bases, with 9 bases between. The germline gives CDR1 LNHNV, CDR2 YYDKDF (reference sequence). The CDR3 loop spans 15 amino acids.

The V and J genes are TRBV7-2 and TRBJ2-5, with 9 bases aligning to TRBD2. The CDR3 covers 15 residues. The J segment lost 9 bases and the V segment lost 5 bases, leaving 13 bases of the junction unmatched. Germline CDR1 reads SGHTA; CDR2 reads FQGNSA. CDR3 residues: CASSPRGSGSKAQYF. The CDR3 DNA follows: TGTGCCAGCAGCCCCCGGGGTAGCGGGAGCAAGGCCCAGTACTTC.

The chain is built from TRBV27 and TRBJ2-7; a weak D match, TRBD1 (5 bases). This CDR3 spans 14 amino acids. V shed 6 bases and J shed 0 bases, with 12 bases lying between them. Looked up from germline, CDR1 is MNHEY and CDR2 is SMNVEV (reference sequence). CDR3 sequence: CASREYRYSYEQYF. The DNA for the CDR3 is TGTGCCAGCAGGGAATACAGGTACTCCTACGAGCAGTACTTC.

The gene calls are TRBV10-3 and TRBJ1-6, with a weak D call TRBD1 (6 bases). This CDR3 is 16 amino acids long. Germline V gene data show CDR1 as ENHRY and CDR2 as SYGVKD. V dropped 6 bases and J dropped 10 bases, with 22 bases sitting between them. The CDR3 loop is CAISENDTGYGSPLHF. DNA of the CDR3: TGTGCCATCAGCGAAAACGATACAGGGTATGGATCACCCCTCCACTTT.

This sequence joins TRBV19 and TRBJ1-5; TRBD1 matches at 7 bases. The V and J ends lost 4 bases and 6 bases, in that order; junction bases with no gene match: 6. The CDR3 has 14 amino acids. Germline CDR1 is LNHDA and CDR2 is SQIVND (reference sequence). The CDR3 DNA follows: TGTGCCAGTAGTACGACAGGGTTCGGTCAGCCCCAGCATTTT. Its translation: CASSTTGFGQPQHF. The full variable domain, completed using reference TRBV19 and TRBJ1-5, is DGGITQSPKYLFRKEGQNVTLSCEQNLNHDAMYWYRQDPGQGLRLIYYSQIVNDFQKGDIAEGYSVSREKKESFPLTVTSAQKNPTAFYLCASSTTGFGQPQHFGDGTRLSIL.

The chain links TRBV28 to TRBJ2-7; TRBD2 aligns across 14 bases. There are 20 residues in the CDR3. Trimming removed 6 bases from V and 4 bases from J; junction bases left unmatched: 20. Germline V gene lookup returns CDR1 MDHEN and CDR2 SYDVKM. CDR3 nucleotides: TGTGCCAGCAGCGTTAGCCCGGCAAAGACTAGCGGGAGGGCCTTATACGAGCAGTACTTC. This translates into CASSVSPAKTSGRALYEQYF.

The chain uses TRBV14 and TRBJ1-4, with 7 bases fitting TRBD1. The CDR3 totals 17 residues. Germline lookup yields CDR1 SGHDN and CDR2 FVKESK. The V segment lost 4 bases and the J segment 5 bases; nucleotides outside the gene matches: 13. CDR3 bases: TGTGCCAGCAGCCCTATCGACAGGGTTCGGGGAAATGAAAAACTGTTTTTT. This sequence encodes CASSPIDRVRGNEKLFF.

Here the CDR3 reads CARLQGLDEQFF. The CDR3 bases are TGTGCCAGATTGCAGGGGCTGGATGAGCAGTTCTTC. V is TRBV25-1 and J is TRBJ2-1, with a tentative D call TRBD1 (6 bases). Germline V gene lookup returns CDR1 MGHDK and CDR2 SYGVNS. The CDR3 is 12 amino acids. Trimming took 9 bases from V and 8 from J, leaving 14 bases between them.